This TCR beta chain was sequenced in a study of T-cell memory formation after mild COVID-19. CDR1 SEHNR and CDR2 FQNEAQ come from the germline V gene (reference sequence). V lost 1 base to trimming and J lost 5 bases, with 11 bases between them. The CDR3 length is 14 residues. Study-level points and caveats: CD4+ bias marked clones expanding day 15 to 37, unlike balanced contracting clones.

To note about this clonotype: The antigen remains undetermined.

One entry per CDR3 protein, called by TCRdb with MiXCR from the 5' RACE reads. Of around 530,000 distinct CDR3 sequences detected, about 20% appear once; the ten largest clones hold approximately 8.4%. The sample consisted of PBMCs or a T cell subset sorted from them (not recorded which). The rearrangement uses TRBV7-9 and TRBJ1-2, with no clear D. This receptor was identified in an adult woman who had mild COVID-19 (a few samples of this study predate the infection). Cell type and time point are not known. The CDR3 coding sequence is TGTGCCAGCAGCTTAGGACCGGGGATTTATGGCTACACCTTC. This translates into CASSLGPGIYGYTF. Supplemented by reference TRBV7-9 and TRBJ1-2, the full variable domain reads DTGVSQNPRHKITKRGQNVTFRCDPISEHNRLYWYRQTLGQGPEFLTYFQNEAQLEKSRLLSDRFSAERPKGSFSTLEIQRTEQGDSAMYLCASSLGPGIYGYTFGSGTRLTVV.